The following is a TCR beta chain sequence with its context. These data are taken from a study of blood T cells in healthy people across ages. Through a sample-barcoded 5' primer and a J-beta primer mix, a second PCR was run for roughly 7 to 12 cycles. TCRdb re-derived calls from the 5' RACE reads in MiXCR, one entry per CDR3 protein. This sample yields roughly 730,000 distinct CDR3 sequences, of which around three fifths are seen a single time; about a quarter belongs to the top ten. The CDR3 has 16 amino acids. Germline loops: CDR1 SGHTA, CDR2 FQGTGA. The ends lost 2 bases at V and 4 bases at J; junction bases unmatched: 8.

Specimen: blood. This sequence joins TRBV7-3 and TRBJ2-3; TRBD2 agrees at 8 bases. This clonotype originated in a man aged 40-55 years in good health. The CDR3 DNA is TGTGCCAGCAGCTTATTGGGGGCGGGGGGCTCAGATACGCAGTATTTT. It specifies CASSLLGAGGSDTQYF. The full variable domain, in which reference TRBV7-3 and TRBJ2-3 provide the parts outside the CDR3, is GAGVSQTPSNKVTEKGKYVELRCDPISGHTALYWYRQSLGQGPEFLIYFQGTGAADDSGLPNDRFFAVRPEGSVSTLKIQRTERGDSAVYLCASSLLGAGGSDTQYFGPGTRLTVL.